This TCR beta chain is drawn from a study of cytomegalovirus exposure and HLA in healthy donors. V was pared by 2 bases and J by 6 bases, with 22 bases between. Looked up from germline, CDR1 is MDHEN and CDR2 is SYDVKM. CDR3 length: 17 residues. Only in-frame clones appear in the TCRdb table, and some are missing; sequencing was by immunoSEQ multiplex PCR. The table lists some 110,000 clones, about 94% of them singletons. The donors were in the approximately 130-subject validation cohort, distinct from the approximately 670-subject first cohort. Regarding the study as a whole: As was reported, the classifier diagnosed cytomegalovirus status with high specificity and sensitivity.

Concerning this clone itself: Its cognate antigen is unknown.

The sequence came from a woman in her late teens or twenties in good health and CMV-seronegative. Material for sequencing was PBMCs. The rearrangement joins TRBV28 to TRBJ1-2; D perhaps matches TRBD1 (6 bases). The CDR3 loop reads CASSLGAGEGLGNGYTF. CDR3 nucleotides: TGTGCCAGCAGTTTAGGGGCAGGGGAGGGGTTGGGGAATGGCTACACCTTC.